These 6 T cell receptor beta chains were sequenced from one sample in a study of cytomegalovirus exposure and HLA in healthy donors. Vbeta (60) and Jbeta (13) primers were used in the PCR. The repertoire was sequenced with immunoSEQ multiplex PCR; TCRdb's copy has only in-frame clones and lacks some. The profile shows about 200,000 clones, approximately 80% of them singletons. The source material was PBMCs. The receptors come from a male donor in good health and CMV-seronegative.

The chain links TRBV5-4 to TRBJ2-1; the match to TRBD2 covers 12 bases. V shed 4 bases, J shed 7 bases, and the junction held 6 bases outside the gene matches. This CDR3 contains 15 residues. Per the germline V gene, CDR1 is SGHNT and CDR2 is YYREEE (reference sequence). The CDR3 nucleotides are TGTGCCAGCAGCCTAGGGACTAGCGGGCTTAATGAGCAGTTCTTC. This gives the protein CASSLGTSGLNEQFF.

Only a few counts were recorded for this clone. The chain employs TRBV5-1 and TRBJ1-1; no clear D gene. Germline-derived CDR1 and CDR2 are SGHRS and YFSETQ. The CDR3 runs to 14 residues. Trimming removed 0 bases at V and 8 bases at J, with 14 bases between. CDR3 bases: TGCGCCAGCAGCTTGGGTCAAACTCTCGGGGAAGCTTTCTTT. This encodes CASSLGQTLGEAFF.

This clone has just one count. The chain combines TRBV6-1 with TRBJ1-5, with 7 bases that match TRBD1. The CDR3 runs 14 residues. The J segment lost 7 bases and the V segment lost 5 bases, leaving 8 bases of the junction unmatched. The germline CDR1 and CDR2 sequences are MNHNS and SASEGT. The CDR3 DNA reads TGTGCCAGCAGTTTTCGACAGGGAGGCCAGCCCCAGCATTTT. Translating gives CASSFRQGGQPQHF.

This clone was recorded only once. This chain connects TRBV29-1 to TRBJ2-5; 9 bases match TRBD1. This CDR3 is built from 16 residues. The V and J ends lost 3 bases and 2 bases, in that order; junction bases with no gene match: 10. CDR1 is SQVTM, CDR2 ANQGSEA, per germline. The CDR3 loop reads CSVDGHRGLEQETQYF. CDR3 nucleotide sequence: TGCAGCGTTGACGGCCACAGGGGGCTCGAGCAAGAGACCCAGTACTTC.

The chain is built from TRBV15 and TRBJ1-2; D may be TRBD1 (6 bases). This CDR3 spans 14 amino acids. In germline, CDR1 is LNHNV, CDR2 YYDKDF (reference sequence). Trimming left V 5 bases short and J 5 bases short, with 15 bases between. The CDR3 protein is CATSVPDSRYGYTF. The DNA of the CDR3 is TGTGCCACCAGCGTACCGGACAGTCGTTATGGCTACACCTTC.

The chain combines TRBV30 with TRBJ2-7; TRBD1 matches at 7 bases. Trimming cost V 3 bases and J 2 bases; bases outside gene matches: 1. CDR1 GTSNPN and CDR2 SVGIG come from the germline V gene (reference sequence). The CDR3 consists of 12 residues. DNA for the CDR3: TGTGCCTGGAGCCAGGGGGCCTACGAGCAGTACTTC. This gives the protein CAWSQGAYEQYF.